Sequencing of this T cell receptor beta chain was carried out in a study of beta chain features in type 1 diabetes. V was cut by 6 bases and J by 6 bases, with 12 bases left in between. Germline V lookup: CDR1 DFQATT, CDR2 SNEGSKA (reference sequence). The CDR3 contains 11 residues. Expressed TCRB transcripts were sequenced because the isolated RNA had all been reverse transcribed beforehand. Sequenced by immunoSEQ multiplex PCR; TCRdb stores in-frame clones only, minus some. The data show hundreds of thousands of clones, with around 15% seen just once and about 0.097% held by the top ten. Sequencing input: naive CD4+ T cells from blood. This sequence originates from a man aged 18-30 years in good health. The chain joins TRBV20-1 to TRBJ2-7; D ambiguous. CDR3 loop: CSAETRTEQYF. As DNA, the CDR3 is TGCAGTGCCGAGACGAGGACCGAGCAGTACTTC.